These 30 T cell receptor beta chains came from one sample sequenced in a study of metastatic and nonmetastatic thyroid tumors. Treatment of any kind had been given to no patient before thyroid surgery. Via MiXCR, TCRdb re-called the PCR reads. The sample includes tens of thousands of clones, more than 25% of them seen just once. The sample was blood. These receptors all come from a male donor with papillary thyroid cancer or a benign thyroid nodule (not recorded which). Some clones in this sample may be carry-over from other donors' samples.

This rearrangement joins TRBV24-1 to TRBJ1-5; possible D gene TRBD1, 5 bases. CDR3 length equals 16 residues. Between the trimmed V and J ends, which lost 4 bases and 5 bases, there was a span of 17 bases. Germline assignment: CDR1 KGHDR and CDR2 SFDVKD. The CDR3 sequence: CATSETDWGGDQPQHF. The CDR3 DNA follows: TGTGCCACCAGTGAGACAGACTGGGGAGGGGATCAGCCCCAGCATTTT.

V is TRBV18 and J is TRBJ2-2; 7 bases map to TRBD1. CDR3 length: 15 amino acids. V lost 6 bases, J lost 5 bases, and 9 bases stayed unmatched. From germline, CDR1 is KGHSH and CDR2 LQKENI. The CDR3 region is CASSPDRHNTGELFF. The CDR3 DNA reads as TGTGCCAGCTCCCCGGACAGGCACAATACCGGGGAGCTGTTTTTT.

This clone was seen a few times. The CDR3 sequence is CASSEGTGGADTRYF. The CDR3 DNA is TGTGCCAGCAGTGAAGGGACAGGGGGCGCAGATACGCGTTATTTT. The genes are TRBV6-1 and TRBJ2-3, with TRBD1 matching over 11 bases. In germline, CDR1 is MNHNS, CDR2 SASEGT. The CDR3 has 15 residues. V shed 1 base and J 15 bases; nucleotides not matched to a gene: 12.

This clone showed up many times. The J gene is TRBJ2-6, the V gene TRBV5-1, with D uncertain. V was trimmed by 0 bases and J by 0 bases, leaving 10 bases between them. The CDR3 runs to 17 residues. Per germline, CDR1 SGHRS and CDR2 YFSETQ. CDR3 sequence (DNA): TGCGCCAGCAGCTTGGTTCTAGGAACCTCTGGGGCCAACGTCCTGACTTTC. It specifies CASSLVLGTSGANVLTF.

In this sample, this clone turned up many times. The chain has TRBV5-6 and TRBJ2-2, with unresolved D. Germline V CDR1 and CDR2: SGHDT, YYEEEE. This CDR3 is built from 12 residues. The V end lost 4 bases, the J end lost 4 bases, and 5 bases lay between the germline ends. As DNA, the CDR3 is TGTGCCAGCAGCCAAAGCACCGGGGAGCTGTTTTTT. Translating it yields CASSQSTGELFF. The whole variable domain, remainder taken from reference TRBV5-6 and TRBJ2-2, is DAGVTQSPTHLIKTRGQQVTLRCSPKSGHDTVSWYQQALGQGPQFIFQYYEEEERQRGNFPDRFSGHQFPNYSSELNVNALLLGDSALYLCASSQSTGELFFGEGSRLTVL.

This clone was seen a few times. The rearrangement joins TRBV19 to TRBJ2-1; 7 bases align to TRBD2. Trimming took 6 bases from V and 4 from J; bases not matched to a gene: 6. This CDR3 is 14 amino acids long. Germline V gene lookup returns CDR1 LNHDA and CDR2 SQIVND (reference sequence). The CDR3 DNA follows: TGTGCCAGTAGGAGGGGAGGGCCTTACAATGAGCAGTTCTTC. This sequence encodes CASRRGGPYNEQFF.

V is TRBV20-1 and J is TRBJ2-7; the D call may be TRBD1 or TRBD2 (5 bases each). This CDR3 contains 13 residues. The germline CDR1 and CDR2 sequences are DFQATT and SNEGSKA (reference sequence). The ends were cut back, 5 bases at V and 2 bases at J, with 13 bases in the middle. The CDR3 sequence: CSASGPEPYEQYF. Written as DNA, the CDR3 is TGCAGTGCTTCGGGACCGGAACCCTACGAGCAGTACTTC.

Notes on this clone: No conserved phenylalanine or tryptophan ends this CDR3, so it is likely a read error. V usage is TRBV20-1 and J usage is TRBJ2-7; D gene uncertain. The CDR3 runs 13 residues. Germline V CDR1 and CDR2: DFQATT, SNEGSKA (reference sequence). V was clipped by 5 bases and J by 3 bases, with 14 bases between them. Written as DNA, the CDR3 is TGCAGTGCTTCCAGCACCGAAAACTACGAGCAGTACTTG. The encoded protein is CSASSTENYEQYL.

This clone was recorded many times. This chain joins TRBV30 and TRBJ2-1, with TRBD2 as a possible D gene (6 bases). This CDR3 contains 14 residues. Germline V gives CDR1 GTSNPN, CDR2 SVGIG (reference sequence). Trimming removed 6 bases from V and 8 bases from J, with 20 bases in between. CDR3 residues: CACERRGASYEQFF. The CDR3 nucleotides read TGTGCCTGTGAGAGGCGGGGTGCGAGCTATGAGCAGTTCTTC.

This clone was recorded at least ten times. The chain employs TRBV20-1 and TRBJ2-5; 9 bases line up with TRBD1. After removal of 0 bases from V and 6 bases from J, the junction contained 8 bases not matched to a gene. Germline V CDR1 and CDR2: DFQATT, SNEGSKA (reference sequence). The CDR3 covers 15 residues. The DNA of the CDR3 is TGCAGTGCTAGAGATTGGCGGGGACAGGGAAAGACCCAGTACTTC. It codes for CSARDWRGQGKTQYF.

This sequence joins TRBV6-1 and TRBJ1-1; no clear D gene. The CDR3 consists of 14 residues. Trimming cost V 6 bases and J 7 bases, with 18 bases left between them. In germline, CDR1 is MNHNS, CDR2 SASEGT. CDR3 DNA sequence: TGTGCCAGCAGCACATGGGTTAAGACAAATGAAGCTTTCTTT. As protein: CASSTWVKTNEAFF.

The chain carries TRBV7-2 and TRBJ2-7; unclear D gene. The germline V gene has CDR1 SGHTA and CDR2 FQGNSA. V dropped 5 bases and J dropped 10 bases, with 15 bases sitting between them. This CDR3 has 12 amino acids. The DNA of the CDR3 is TGTGCCAGCAGCCCCGGTCAAGTCGACCAGTACTTC. Translating gives CASSPGQVDQYF. Full variable domain (remainder filled in from reference TRBV7-2 and TRBJ2-7): GAGVSQSPSNKVTEKGKDVELRCDPISGHTALYWYRQSLGQGLEFLIYFQGNSAPDKSGLPSDRFSAERTGGSVSTLTIQRTQQEDSAVYLCASSPGQVDQYFGPGTRLTVT.

This clone has only a few counts. This chain links TRBV6-2 or TRBV6-3 with TRBJ1-2; D is unresolved. The CDR3 length is 11 residues. Germline CDR1 MNHEY, CDR2 SVGEGT. Trimming left V 4 bases short and J 5 bases short, with 5 bases between. The CDR3 sequence is CASSLGYGYTF. CDR3 DNA sequence: TGTGCCAGCAGTTTAGGATATGGCTACACCTTC.

This clone has more than one count but fewer than ten. This chain links TRBV12-3 or TRBV12-4 with TRBJ1-1; weak D call: TRBD1 (5 bases). Trimming removed 6 bases at V and 1 base at J, with 12 bases between. The CDR3 totals 14 residues. The CDR3 reads CASSKGLKNTEAFF. The CDR3 nucleotides read TGTGCCAGCAGCAAGGGACTGAAGAACACTGAAGCTTTCTTT.

V gene TRBV20-1 combines with J gene TRBJ1-1, with D maybe TRBD1 (6 bases). Germline lookup yields CDR1 DFQATT and CDR2 SNEGSKA (reference sequence). The CDR3 sequence is 16 residues long. The V end was cut by 4 bases, the J end by 4 bases, with 22 bases between. This chain's CDR3 is CSAIIFKPGGLTEAFF. The CDR3 bases are TGCAGTGCTATTATATTTAAACCGGGGGGGCTCACTGAAGCTTTCTTT.

This clone rates as medium-sized. The gene calls are TRBV12-3 or TRBV12-4 and TRBJ1-1; 9 bases map to TRBD1. The V gene end was trimmed by 5 bases and the J gene end by 5 bases; junction bases not matched to a gene: 9. The CDR3 covers 15 residues. The CDR3 DNA follows: TGTGCCAGCAGTCCGGACAGGGGTAGATGGACTGAAGCTTTCTTT. It specifies CASSPDRGRWTEAFF.

This clone has at least ten counts. V is TRBV27 and J is TRBJ2-1; 7 bases agree with TRBD2. From germline, CDR1 is MNHEY and CDR2 SMNVEV (reference sequence). Unmatched junction bases numbered 5, after V lost 5 bases and J lost 4 bases. The CDR3 extends over 14 amino acids. The CDR3 loop is CASSPSGFYNEQFF. The DNA for the CDR3 is TGTGCCAGCAGTCCTAGCGGCTTTTACAATGAGCAGTTCTTC.

The chain has TRBV2 and TRBJ1-5, with a possible D match to TRBD1 (6 bases). Trimming stripped 0 bases from V and 4 bases from J, with 16 bases between. Germline V gives CDR1 SNHLY, CDR2 FYNNEI. This CDR3 contains 17 residues. The CDR3 spells CASSEAETRGYNQPQHF. CDR3 nucleotides: TGTGCCAGCAGTGAAGCTGAGACCAGGGGTTATAATCAGCCCCAGCATTTT.

This clone was detected ten times or more. The chain combines TRBV6-1 with TRBJ1-4, with a tentative D call TRBD1 (5 bases). Trimming shortened V by 1 base and J by 1 base, and 7 bases separated the two germline ends. Germline V CDR1 and CDR2: MNHNS, SASEGT. The CDR3 runs 15 residues. CDR3 in amino acids: CASSEGGGTNEKLFF. The CDR3 DNA follows: TGTGCCAGCAGTGAAGGGGGGGGAACTAATGAAAAACTGTTTTTT.

V usage is TRBV11-2 and J usage is TRBJ1-1, with 10 nucleotides matching TRBD1. CDR1 is SGHAT, CDR2 FQNNGV, per germline. The CDR3 length is 13 residues. The V gene end was trimmed by 5 bases and the J gene end by 10 bases; junction bases not matched to a gene: 7. The CDR3 nucleotides read TGTGCCAGCAGCCCTAACCGGGACAGGGGAGCTTTCTTT. Encoded protein: CASSPNRDRGAFF.

The J gene is TRBJ2-3, the V gene TRBV5-1, with D possibly being TRBD2 (5 bases). CDR1 and CDR2 (germline): SGHRS, YFSETQ. V shed 0 bases and J shed 4 bases, with 12 bases lying between them. This CDR3 is 15 amino acids long. The CDR3 DNA is TGCGCCAGCAGCTTGGGGACTTCCCCGGCAGATACGCAGTATTTT. It yields the protein CASSLGTSPADTQYF. Drawing the rest from reference TRBV5-1 and TRBJ2-3, the complete variable domain is KAGVTQTPRYLIKTRGQQVTLSCSPISGHRSVSWYQQTPGQGLQFLFEYFSETQRNKGNFPGRFSGRQFSNSRSEMNVSTLELGDSALYLCASSLGTSPADTQYFGPGTRLTVL.

This chain links TRBV6-1 with TRBJ2-7; TRBD1 might be the D (6 bases). CDR3 length equals 13 residues. The V end was cut by 10 bases, the J end by 4 bases, with 17 bases between. Per the germline V gene, CDR1 is MNHNS and CDR2 is SASEGT. CDR3 DNA: TGTGCCATAAGCCGACAGGTACTTTACGAGCAGTACTTC. Its translation is CAISRQVLYEQYF.

The chain recombines TRBV9 with TRBJ2-1; 8 positions agree with TRBD1. With 6 bases clipped from V and 3 bases from J, the junction kept 11 bases outside the gene matches. CDR3 length equals 16 residues. Germline V gene sequence: CDR1 SGDLS, CDR2 YYNGEE. In DNA, the CDR3 is TGTGCCAGCATCCCTCGCGGGGACAGGTTCTACAATGAGCAGTTCTTC. Residues: CASIPRGDRFYNEQFF.

This clone is categorized as medium-sized (0.01 to 0.1%). The V and J genes are TRBV28 and TRBJ2-7; TRBD1 matches at 12 bases. CDR1 and CDR2 (germline): MDHEN, SYDVKM. The J segment lost 4 bases and the V segment lost 2 bases, leaving 6 bases of the junction unmatched. The CDR3 consists of 16 residues. Here the CDR3 reads CASSLDRDRGPYEQYF. CDR3 in DNA: TGTGCCAGCAGTTTAGATCGGGACAGGGGGCCGTACGAGCAGTACTTC.

This clone qualifies as medium-sized. The rearrangement uses TRBV12-3 or TRBV12-4 and TRBJ1-6; no definite D call. With 5 bases removed from V and 8 bases from J, the gap between germline ends came to 10 bases. The CDR3 contains 13 residues. CDR3 residues: CASSRGQHSPLHF. The CDR3, as DNA: TGTGCCAGCAGTCGAGGGCAGCATTCACCCCTCCACTTT.

A note on this clone: A junction boundary mismatches the germline segment, possibly from a read error. The V gene is TRBV2, the J gene TRBJ2-1; D is unresolved. CDR1 SNHLY and CDR2 FYNNEI come from the germline V gene. CDR3 length: 16 amino acids. The CDR3 DNA is TGTGCCAGCAGTGATCTGGACCGGAGCTCCTACAATGAGCATTTCTTC. This codes for CASSDLDRSSYNEHFF.

This chain links TRBV11-2 with TRBJ1-6; TRBD1 matches 7 bases. V was pared by 5 bases and J by 7 bases, with 5 bases of the junction left unmatched. The CDR3 totals 14 residues. Per the germline V gene, CDR1 is SGHAT and CDR2 is FQNNGV. The CDR3 sequence: CASSRTGANSPLHF. CDR3 DNA: TGTGCCAGCAGCCGTACAGGGGCGAATTCACCCCTCCACTTT.

This clone was observed a few times. The chain joins TRBV6-1 to TRBJ1-2; 8 bases align to TRBD1. CDR3 size: 15 residues. The trim removed 4 bases at V and 3 bases at J, leaving 7 bases unmatched. The germline V gene encodes CDR1 MNHNS and CDR2 SASEGT. The CDR3 nucleotides are TGTGCCAGCAGTGCCGGACAGGGAGGGGACTATGGCTACACCTTC. Translation gives CASSAGQGGDYGYTF.

This clone was observed many times. The chain is built from TRBV4-2 and TRBJ2-3, with 9 bases matching TRBD1. Losses at the gene ends were 4 bases for V and 4 bases for J; bases not matched to a gene: 6. The length of the CDR3 is 15 residues. CDR1 and CDR2 from the germline V gene are LGHNA and YNFKEQ. CDR3 in DNA: TGTGCCAGCAGCCCAACAGGGGGCCCCTCAGATACGCAGTATTTT. Its protein product is CASSPTGGPSDTQYF.

This clone has ten or more counts. CDR3 DNA: TGTGCCAGCAGTGGCCCGGGACAGGGACACAATCAGCCCCAGCATTTT. Encoded protein: CASSGPGQGHNQPQHF. V and J are TRBV28 and TRBJ1-5, with 9 bases lining up with TRBD1. Germline CDR1 MDHEN, CDR2 SYDVKM. Trimming removed 5 bases from V and 3 bases from J; junction bases left unmatched: 8. This CDR3 is 16 amino acids long.